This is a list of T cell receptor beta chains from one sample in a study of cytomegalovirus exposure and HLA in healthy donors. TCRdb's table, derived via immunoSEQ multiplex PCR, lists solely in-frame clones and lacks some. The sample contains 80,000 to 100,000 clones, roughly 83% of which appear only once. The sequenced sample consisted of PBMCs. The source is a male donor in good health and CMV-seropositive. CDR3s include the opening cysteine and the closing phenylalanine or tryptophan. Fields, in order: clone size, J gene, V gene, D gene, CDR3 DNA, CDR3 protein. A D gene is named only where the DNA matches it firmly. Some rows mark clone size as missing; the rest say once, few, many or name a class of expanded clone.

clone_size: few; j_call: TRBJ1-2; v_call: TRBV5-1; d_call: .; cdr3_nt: TGCGCCAGCAGCCCAATGACAGGCTATGGCTACACCTTC; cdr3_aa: CASSPMTGYGYTF
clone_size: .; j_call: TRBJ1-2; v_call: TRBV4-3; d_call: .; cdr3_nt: TGCGCCAGCAGCCAAGGGTGGGGAGGAACGGGCAATGGCTACACCTTC; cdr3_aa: CASSQGWGGTGNGYTF
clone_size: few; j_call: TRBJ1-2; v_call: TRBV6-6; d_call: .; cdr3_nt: TGTGCCAGCAGTTACCCGACAGGATACGGGTATGGCTACACCTTC; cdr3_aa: CASSYPTGYGYGYTF
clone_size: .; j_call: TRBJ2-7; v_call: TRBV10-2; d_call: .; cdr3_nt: TGCGCCAGTCAGGGGCGCCTTCAATACGAGCAGTACTTC; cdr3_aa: CASQGRLQYEQYF
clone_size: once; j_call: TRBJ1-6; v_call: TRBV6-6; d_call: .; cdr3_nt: TGTGCCAGCAGTTTCGGACAGATTTTTTATAATTCACCCCTCCACTTT; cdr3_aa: CASSFGQIFYNSPLHF
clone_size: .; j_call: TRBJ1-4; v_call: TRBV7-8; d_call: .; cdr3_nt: TGTGCCAGCAGCTTAGCGGGGATGGAGGATGAAAAACTGTTTTTT; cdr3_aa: CASSLAGMEDEKLFF
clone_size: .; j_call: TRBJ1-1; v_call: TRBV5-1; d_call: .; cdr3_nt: TGCGCCAGCAGCCTCCGGGGGGGGGCGGACACTGAAGCTTTCTTT; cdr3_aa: CASSLRGGADTEAFF
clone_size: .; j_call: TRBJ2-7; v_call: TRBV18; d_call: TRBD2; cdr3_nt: TGTGCCAGCTCACCGATAGCGGGGGCGAACTACGAGCAGTACTTC; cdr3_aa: CASSPIAGANYEQYF
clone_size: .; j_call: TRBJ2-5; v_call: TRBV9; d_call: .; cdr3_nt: TGTGCCAGCAGCCCTCGCGGGATGTACCAAGAGACCCAGTACTTC; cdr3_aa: CASSPRGMYQETQYF
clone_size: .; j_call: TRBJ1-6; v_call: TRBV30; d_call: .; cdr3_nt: TGTGCCTGGAGTAAACTAAATTCACCCCTCCACTTT; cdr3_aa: CAWSKLNSPLHF
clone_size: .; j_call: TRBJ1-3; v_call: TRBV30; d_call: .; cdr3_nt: TGTGCCTGGAGTGTACCCAGCTCTGGAAACACCATATATTTT; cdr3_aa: CAWSVPSSGNTIYF
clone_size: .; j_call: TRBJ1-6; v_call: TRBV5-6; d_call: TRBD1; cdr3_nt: TGTGCCAGCAGCTTGGTGGAGGGGGCGGGGTATAATTCACCCCTCCACTTT; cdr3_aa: CASSLVEGAGYNSPLHF
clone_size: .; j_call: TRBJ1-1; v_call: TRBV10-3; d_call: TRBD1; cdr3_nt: TGTGCCATCAGTGAGTTGGACAGGGGTACTGAAGCTTTCTTT; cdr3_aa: CAISELDRGTEAFF
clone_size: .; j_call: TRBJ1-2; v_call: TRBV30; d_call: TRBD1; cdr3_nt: TGTGCCTGGTCCATACAGGGGGCTGACTATGGCTACACCTTC; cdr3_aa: CAWSIQGADYGYTF
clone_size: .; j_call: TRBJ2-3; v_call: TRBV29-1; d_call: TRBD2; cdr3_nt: TGCAGCGTCCTAGCGGGGGGGCCTCGCACAGATACGCAGTATTTT; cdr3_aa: CSVLAGGPRTDTQYF
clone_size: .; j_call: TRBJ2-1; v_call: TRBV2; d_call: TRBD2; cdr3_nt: TGTGCCAGCAGTGTGGGCGGGGGGGCCGTCACTGAGCAGTTCTTC; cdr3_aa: CASSVGGGAVTEQFF
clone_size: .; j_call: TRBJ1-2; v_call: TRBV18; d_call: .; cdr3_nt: TGTGCCAGCTCACCCTCTACTTCAGGACAGCACCTTAACTATGGCTACACCTTC; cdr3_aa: CASSPSTSGQHLNYGYTF